This TCR beta chain appears in the sequencing data of a study of blood T cell repertoires in COVID-19. Study-wide context: Both acute and convalescent COVID-19 samples were obtained from the United States, Italy and Spain.

In the original workflow: The authors estimated nucleated cell counts from reference gene primer amplification. Sequenced by immunoSEQ multiplex PCR; TCRdb stores in-frame clones only, minus some. Clone size and V and J calls were adopted from that table, with D and trimming inferred from the DNA. The repertoire consists of 85,000 to 90,000 clones, with around 80% occurring once and the leading ten covering 11%. Germline V gene lookup returns CDR1 LGHDT and CDR2 YNNKEL (reference sequence). V lost 5 bases and J 1 base, leaving 15 bases between the germline ends. The CDR3 has 15 amino acids. The receptor was derived from a man aged 65-85 years with acute or convalescent COVID-19. The V and J genes are TRBV3-1 (or the pseudogene TRBV3-2) and TRBJ2-7; D is perhaps TRBD1 (6 bases). Sequencing was done on a sample of peripheral blood. The CDR3 bases are TGTGCCAGCAGCTCCCCGGGCAGGGGTTCCTACGAGCAGTACTTC. It encodes CASSSPGRGSYEQYF.